The TCR beta chain described here comes from a study of OX40 agonist ivuxolimab in advanced cancers. The repertoire was sequenced with immunoSEQ multiplex PCR; TCRdb's copy has only in-frame clones and lacks some. The sample carries fewer than 35,000 clones, around nine tenths recorded once. CDR1 and CDR2 (germline): MNHEY, SMNVEV (reference sequence). V gave up 3 bases and J gave up 2 bases; unmatched junction bases: 7. The CDR3 is 15 residues long. By share, this clone ranks as medium-sized (0.01 to 0.1%). This clonotype originated in an adult with an advanced solid tumor such as melanoma, head and neck, liver or kidney cancer. This chain connects TRBV27 to TRBJ2-7; 7 nucleotides match TRBD1. Sequencing used CD4+ or CD8+ T cells sorted from blood, obtained in a trial of the OX40 agonist ivuxolimab. The CDR3, as DNA: TGTGCCAGCAGTTTGGGACAGCCAGGACCCTACGAGCAGTACTTC. As protein: CASSLGQPGPYEQYF.